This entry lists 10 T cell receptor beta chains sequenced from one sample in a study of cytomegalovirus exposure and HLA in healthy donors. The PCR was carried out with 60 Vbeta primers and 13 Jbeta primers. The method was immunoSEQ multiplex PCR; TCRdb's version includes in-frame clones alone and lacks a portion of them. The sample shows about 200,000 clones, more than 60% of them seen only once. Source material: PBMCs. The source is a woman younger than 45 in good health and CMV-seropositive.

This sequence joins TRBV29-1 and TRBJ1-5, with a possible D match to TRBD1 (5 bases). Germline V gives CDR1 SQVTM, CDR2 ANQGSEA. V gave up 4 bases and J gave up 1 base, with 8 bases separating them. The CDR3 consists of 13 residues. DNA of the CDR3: TGCAGCGTTGGGAGGGACAGCAATCAGCCCCAGCATTTT. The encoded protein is CSVGRDSNQPQHF.

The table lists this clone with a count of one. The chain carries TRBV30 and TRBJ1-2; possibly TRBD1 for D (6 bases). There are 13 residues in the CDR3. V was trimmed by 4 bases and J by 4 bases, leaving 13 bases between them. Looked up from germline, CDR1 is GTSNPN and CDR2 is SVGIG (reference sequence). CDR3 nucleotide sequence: TGTGCCTGGACCCCAGGGGTCGTCTATGGCTACACCTTC. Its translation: CAWTPGVVYGYTF.

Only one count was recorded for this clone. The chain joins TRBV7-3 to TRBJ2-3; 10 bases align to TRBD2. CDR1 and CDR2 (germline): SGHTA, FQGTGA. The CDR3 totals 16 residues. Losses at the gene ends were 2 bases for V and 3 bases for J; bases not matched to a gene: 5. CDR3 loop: CASSLFPSGRTDTQYF. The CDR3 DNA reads TGTGCCAGCAGCTTATTTCCTAGCGGGAGAACAGATACGCAGTATTTT. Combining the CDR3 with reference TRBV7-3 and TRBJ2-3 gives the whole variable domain GAGVSQTPSNKVTEKGKYVELRCDPISGHTALYWYRQSLGQGPEFLIYFQGTGAADDSGLPNDRFFAVRPEGSVSTLKIQRTERGDSAVYLCASSLFPSGRTDTQYFGPGTRLTVL.

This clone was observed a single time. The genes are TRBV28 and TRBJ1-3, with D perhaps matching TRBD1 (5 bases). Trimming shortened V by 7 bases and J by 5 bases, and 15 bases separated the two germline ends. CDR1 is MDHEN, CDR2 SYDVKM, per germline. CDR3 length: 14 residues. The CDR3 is CASTLGAARNTIYF. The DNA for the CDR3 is TGTGCCAGCACCTTAGGGGCAGCTAGAAACACCATATATTTT.

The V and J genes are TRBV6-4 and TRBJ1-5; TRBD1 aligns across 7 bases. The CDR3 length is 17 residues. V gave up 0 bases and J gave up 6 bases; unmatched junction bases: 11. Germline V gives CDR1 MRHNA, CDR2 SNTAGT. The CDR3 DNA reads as TGTGCCAGCAGTGACTCTACGGGACAGAGCGTCGGTCAGCCCCAGCATTTT. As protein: CASSDSTGQSVGQPQHF.

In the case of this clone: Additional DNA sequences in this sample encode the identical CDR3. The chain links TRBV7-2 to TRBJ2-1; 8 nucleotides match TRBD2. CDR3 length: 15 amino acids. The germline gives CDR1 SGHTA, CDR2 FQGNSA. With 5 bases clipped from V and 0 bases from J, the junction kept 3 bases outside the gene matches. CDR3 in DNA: TGTGCCAGCAGCCTAAGCGGGAGCTCCTACAATGAGCAGTTCTTC. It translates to CASSLSGSSYNEQFF.

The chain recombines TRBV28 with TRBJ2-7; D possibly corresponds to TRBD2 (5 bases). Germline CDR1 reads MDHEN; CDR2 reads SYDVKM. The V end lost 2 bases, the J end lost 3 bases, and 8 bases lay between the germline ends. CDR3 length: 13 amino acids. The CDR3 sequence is CASSLEGIYEQYF. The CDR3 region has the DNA TGTGCCAGCAGTTTAGAGGGAATCTACGAGCAGTACTTC.

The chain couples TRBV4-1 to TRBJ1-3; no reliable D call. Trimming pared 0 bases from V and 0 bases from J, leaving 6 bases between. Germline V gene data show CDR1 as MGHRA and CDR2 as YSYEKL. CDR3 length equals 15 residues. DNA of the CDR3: TGCGCCAGCAGCCAAGATACTAGCTCTGGAAACACCATATATTTT. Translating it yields CASSQDTSSGNTIYF.

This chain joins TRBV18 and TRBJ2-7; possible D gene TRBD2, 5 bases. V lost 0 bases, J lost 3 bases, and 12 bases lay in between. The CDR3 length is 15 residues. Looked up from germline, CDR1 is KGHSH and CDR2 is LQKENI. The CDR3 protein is CASSPPEAYSYEQYF. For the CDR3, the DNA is TGTGCCAGCTCACCACCGGAGGCGTACAGCTACGAGCAGTACTTC.

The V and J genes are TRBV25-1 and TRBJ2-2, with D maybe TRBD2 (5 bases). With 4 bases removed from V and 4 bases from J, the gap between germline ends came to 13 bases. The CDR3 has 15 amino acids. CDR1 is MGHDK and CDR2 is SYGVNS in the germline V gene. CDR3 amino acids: CASSGQLEFTGELFF. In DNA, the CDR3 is TGTGCCAGCAGTGGTCAACTAGAATTCACCGGGGAGCTGTTTTTT.